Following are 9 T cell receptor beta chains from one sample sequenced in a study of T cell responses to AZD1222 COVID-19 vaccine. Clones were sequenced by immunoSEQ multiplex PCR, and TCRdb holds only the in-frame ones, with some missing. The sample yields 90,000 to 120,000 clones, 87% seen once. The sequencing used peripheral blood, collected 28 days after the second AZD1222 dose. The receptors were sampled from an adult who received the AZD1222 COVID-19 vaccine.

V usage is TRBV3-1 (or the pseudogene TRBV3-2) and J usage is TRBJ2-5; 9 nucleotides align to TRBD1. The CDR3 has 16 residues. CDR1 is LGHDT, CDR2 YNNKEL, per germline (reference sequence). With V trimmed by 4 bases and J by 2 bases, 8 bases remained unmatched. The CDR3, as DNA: TGTGCCAGCAGCCTAAACCGGGACAGGGCACAAGAGACCCAGTACTTC. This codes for CASSLNRDRAQETQYF.

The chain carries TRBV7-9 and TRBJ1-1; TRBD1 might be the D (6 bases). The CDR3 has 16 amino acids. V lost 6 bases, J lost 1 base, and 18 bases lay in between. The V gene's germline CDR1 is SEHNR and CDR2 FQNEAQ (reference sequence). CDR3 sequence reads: CASSLTGTLSNTEAFF. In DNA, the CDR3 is TGTGCCAGCAGTTTAACAGGGACTCTATCGAACACTGAAGCTTTCTTT.

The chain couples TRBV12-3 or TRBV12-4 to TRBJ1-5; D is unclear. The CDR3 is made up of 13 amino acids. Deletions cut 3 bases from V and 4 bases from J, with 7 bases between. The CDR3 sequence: CASSFLGNQPQHF. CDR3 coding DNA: TGTGCCAGCAGTTTCTTGGGAAATCAGCCCCAGCATTTT.

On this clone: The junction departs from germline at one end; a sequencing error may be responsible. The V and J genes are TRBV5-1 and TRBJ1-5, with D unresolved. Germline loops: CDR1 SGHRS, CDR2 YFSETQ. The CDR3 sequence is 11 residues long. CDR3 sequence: CASSLAGPASF. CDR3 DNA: TGCGCCAGCAGCTTGGCCGGCCCAGCGAGTTTT.

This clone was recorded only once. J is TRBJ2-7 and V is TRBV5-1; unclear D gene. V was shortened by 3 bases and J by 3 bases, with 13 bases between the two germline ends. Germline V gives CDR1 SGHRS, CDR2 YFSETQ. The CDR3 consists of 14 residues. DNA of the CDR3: TGCGCCAGCAGCTCCCGAACTCGGAGCTACGAGCAGTACTTC. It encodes CASSSRTRSYEQYF.

The CDR3 loop is CASSEQGSLLQFF. The CDR3 nucleotides are TGTGCCAGCAGTGAACAAGGCAGCCTTTTGCAGTTCTTC. The V call is TRBV2, the J call TRBJ2-1; D ambiguous. The germline gives CDR1 SNHLY, CDR2 FYNNEI. V shed 2 bases and J shed 12 bases, with 14 bases lying between them. The CDR3 loop spans 13 amino acids. The entire variable domain, with the rest obtained from reference TRBV2 and TRBJ2-1, is as follows: EPEVTQTPSHQVTQMGQEVILRCVPISNHLYFYWYRQILGQKVEFLVSFYNNEISEKSEIFDDQFSVERPDGSNFTLKIRSTKLEDSAMYFCASSEQGSLLQFFGPGTRLTVL.

The CDR3 bases are TGTGCCAGCTCACCCGGCTCGGGGGCCCAAGAGACCCAGTACTTC. It translates to CASSPGSGAQETQYF. The V call is TRBV18, the J call TRBJ2-5; D possibly uses TRBD1 or TRBD2 (6 bases each). Germline CDR1 KGHSH, CDR2 LQKENI. V shed 3 bases and J shed 1 base, with 12 bases lying between them. The length of the CDR3 is 15 residues.

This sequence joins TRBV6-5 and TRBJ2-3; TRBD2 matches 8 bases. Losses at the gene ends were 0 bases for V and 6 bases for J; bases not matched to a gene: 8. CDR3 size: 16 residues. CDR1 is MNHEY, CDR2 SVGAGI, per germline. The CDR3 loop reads CASSYSSGGAFDTQYF. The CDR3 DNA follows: TGTGCCAGCAGTTACTCGTCCGGGGGGGCCTTTGATACGCAGTATTTT.

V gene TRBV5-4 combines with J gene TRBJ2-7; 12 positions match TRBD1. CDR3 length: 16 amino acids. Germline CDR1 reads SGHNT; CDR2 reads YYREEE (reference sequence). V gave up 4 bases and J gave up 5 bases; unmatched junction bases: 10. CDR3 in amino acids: CASSARPGTGGDEQYF. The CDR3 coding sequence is TGTGCCAGCAGCGCGCGACCCGGGACAGGGGGCGACGAGCAGTACTTC.